This T cell receptor beta chain was sequenced for a study of blood T cell repertoires in COVID-19. In the study overall: T cells, B-cell-depleted T cells, or PBMCs provided the cDNA or gDNA that served as material.

The V and J ends lost 2 bases and 7 bases, in that order; junction bases with no gene match: 2. Germline values: CDR1 LGHNA, CDR2 YSLEER. This CDR3 region has 13 residues. Sequencing was performed with immunoSEQ multiplex PCR; in TCRdb, only in-frame clones are kept and a portion is missing. The sample lists 200,000 to 300,000 clones; 65% to 90% were seen once. This clonotype was obtained from a man between 35 and 55 years old who had recovered from COVID-19. Material for sequencing was peripheral blood. The rearrangement uses TRBV4-3 and TRBJ1-2; 9 nucleotides align to TRBD1. The DNA of the CDR3 is TGCGCCAGCAGCCAAAGGGGACAGGGTGGCTACACCTTC. Translated, it gives CASSQRGQGGYTF.